This T cell receptor (beta chain) was documented in a study of T cells after yellow fever vaccination. Study-level background: With SMART-Seq v4 Ultra Low Input, the fractions containing low cell numbers were prepared.

Study-wide findings and caveats: Post-booster repertoires again held most primary-vaccination clones (about 96% CD4, just under 90% CD8).

This clonotype appeared a few times. Its antigen is not identified. TCRdb re-derived calls from the 5' RACE reads in MiXCR, one entry per CDR3 protein. This repertoire shows 500,000 to 650,000 distinct CDR3 sequences, around an eighth found once; its top ten account for around 14%. Germline V gives CDR1 SGHRS, CDR2 YFSETQ. Trimming cost V 0 bases and J 0 bases, with 9 bases left between them. This CDR3 has 15 residues. The TCR originated in a young man who received the YFV17D yellow fever vaccine. V usage is TRBV5-1 and J usage is TRBJ1-2; D is possibly TRBD1 (5 bases). The sequencing here drew on PBMCs, taken on the day of the yellow fever booster vaccination. The CDR3 bases are TGCGCCAGCAGCTTGGGGGGGTACCCTAACTATGGCTACACCTTC. Translation: CASSLGGYPNYGYTF.